This entry concerns a single T cell receptor (beta chain). Its antigen remains unknown. The data were taken from a study of identical twins. Whole-study results and caveats: Carriage of fewer insertions was seen in abundant cord blood beta clonotypes, whereas memory repertoires showed none.

TCRdb ran MiXCR on the 5' RACE reads and lists one entry per CDR3 protein. The table records approximately 700,000 distinct CDR3 sequences, over 15% of them present only once. The CDR3 covers 13 residues. V was shortened by 7 bases and J by 1 base, with 9 bases between the two germline ends. Germline V lookup: CDR1 MNHNS, CDR2 SASEGT. These data were also reused for a study on T cells expressing NK-cell markers. That work contributes: Sequenced donors, eight in total, included seven who were HCMV-seropositive and one who was seronegative.

The TCR comes from a woman aged 18 to 35 in good health. The V call is TRBV6-1, the J call TRBJ2-3; D is uncertain. The sample comprised PBMCs. The chain's CDR3 is CASNIAGTDTQYF. The CDR3 region has the DNA TGTGCCAGCAACATCGCAGGCACAGATACGCAGTATTTT.